This passage covers 25 T cell receptor beta chains from one sample sequenced in a study of blood T cell repertoires in COVID-19 (dated by TCRdb to about 2020). Library prep was done by the immunoSEQ multiplex PCR assay. Imported from immuneACCESS, the table was reduced by TCRdb to in-frame sequences with V and J called. These copies leave out some clones; in studies compared against another copy, an unresolved V gene accounts for under half, and the cause of the remainder is not known. A total of about 86,000 clones appear in this sample, around four fifths of them only once. The biggest ten clones account for roughly 3.2% of the sample. Sequenced: peripheral blood. Receptor source: a man over 45 with acute or convalescent COVID-19.

V is TRBV14 and J is TRBJ2-2, with D maybe TRBD1 (6 bases). The CDR3 extends over 15 amino acids. In germline, CDR1 is SGHDN, CDR2 FVKESK. Trimming shortened V by 0 bases and J by 4 bases, and 9 bases separated the two germline ends. This chain's CDR3 is CASSQDPGVTGELFF. In nucleotides, the CDR3 is TGTGCCAGCAGCCAAGATCCAGGGGTCACCGGGGAGCTGTTTTTT.

The CDR3 region has the DNA TGCAGTGCTAGTGCGGGAAACACCATATATTTT. Translating it yields CSASAGNTIYF. The V and J genes are TRBV20-1 and TRBJ1-3; no firm D call. Germline V gene data show CDR1 as DFQATT and CDR2 as SNEGSKA (reference sequence). The CDR3 runs 11 residues. Trimming took off 3 bases at V and 4 bases at J, with 4 bases between the two ends.

The rearrangement joins TRBV21-1 to TRBJ1-2; TRBD1, the table's D call, was not compared with the DNA. TRBV21-1 is labeled a pseudogene. CDR3 length: 13 residues. This chain's CDR3 is CASMRQVSYGYTF. The CDR3 region has the DNA TGTGCCAGCATGAGACAGGTGTCCTATGGCTACACCTTC.

A single count supports this clone. The CDR3 sequence: CASSPNPGSTGELFF. CDR3 bases: TGTGCCAGCTCACCAAATCCAGGATCCACCGGGGAGCTGTTTTTT. V usage is TRBV18 and J usage is TRBJ2-2; D unclear. Germline V gene sequence: CDR1 KGHSH, CDR2 LQKENI. V lost 2 bases to trimming and J lost 4 bases, with 11 bases between them. The length of the CDR3 is 15 residues.

This clone was seen once. The chain joins TRBV2 to TRBJ2-5; D is possibly TRBD2 (6 bases). CDR3 length: 15 amino acids. Germline CDR1 reads SNHLY; CDR2 reads FYNNEI. V lost 4 bases, J lost 0 bases, and 12 bases lay in between. The CDR3 spells CASSVGGSHQETQYF. The DNA of the CDR3 is TGTGCCAGCAGTGTAGGAGGGAGTCACCAAGAGACCCAGTACTTC.

The gene calls are TRBV5-6 and TRBJ1-5; 12 nucleotides line up with TRBD1. This CDR3 is 19 amino acids long. J gave up 0 bases and V 3 bases, and 10 bases lay outside the gene matches. The germline V gene has CDR1 SGHDT and CDR2 YYEEEE. The chain's CDR3 is CASSSKGTGGHNSNQPQHF. The CDR3 DNA sequence: TGTGCCAGCAGCTCCAAGGGGACAGGGGGCCATAATAGCAATCAGCCCCAGCATTTT.

The chain links TRBV30 to TRBJ2-3; 7 bases agree with TRBD2. Germline lookup yields CDR1 GTSNPN and CDR2 SVGIG (reference sequence). V trimming: 6 bases; J trimming: 2 bases; junction bases outside the gene matches: 8. CDR3 length: 14 amino acids. The CDR3 coding sequence is TGTGCCTGTGTTGTTAGCGGGTCCACAGATACGCAGTATTTT. It specifies CACVVSGSTDTQYF. The variable domain in full, with the rest retrieved from reference TRBV30 and TRBJ2-3, is SQTIHQWPATLVQPVGSPLSLECTVEGTSNPNLYWYRQAAGRGLQLLFYSVGIGQISSEVPQNLSASRPQDRQFILSSKKLLLSDSGFYLCACVVSGSTDTQYFGPGTRLTVL.

The chain recombines TRBV6-2 or TRBV6-3 with TRBJ2-1, with a tentative D call TRBD2 (6 bases). Trimming took 0 bases from V and 14 from J, leaving 14 bases between them. Germline CDR1 is MNHEY and CDR2 is SVGEGT. The length of the CDR3 is 13 residues. The CDR3 region is CASSYSPGLREFF. In nucleotides, the CDR3 is TGTGCCAGCAGTTACTCTCCGGGACTCCGGGAGTTCTTC.

The rearrangement joins TRBV5-1 to TRBJ2-7; 7 nucleotides match TRBD2. The CDR3 has 15 amino acids. V was pared by 6 bases and J by 1 base, with 10 bases of the junction left unmatched. Germline-derived CDR1 and CDR2 are SGHRS and YFSETQ. The CDR3 here is CASMRSLAESYEQYF. The DNA for the CDR3 is TGCGCCAGCATGAGAAGTCTAGCGGAGTCCTACGAGCAGTACTTC.

The genes are TRBV6-5 and TRBJ2-7; maybe TRBD2 (5 bases). Germline assignment: CDR1 MNHEY and CDR2 SVGAGI. The CDR3 spans 14 residues. Trimming cost V 2 bases and J 2 bases, with 10 bases left between them. CDR3 loop: CASSYGEGPYEQYF. The CDR3 bases are TGTGCCAGCAGTTACGGAGAGGGTCCCTACGAGCAGTACTTC.

This chain joins TRBV7-2 and TRBJ1-2; D is undetermined. CDR3 length equals 15 residues. Germline V gene sequence: CDR1 SGHTA, CDR2 FQGNSA. The V gene lost 1 base and the J gene lost 8 bases, with 17 bases spanning the gap. The CDR3 DNA reads as TGTGCCAGCAGCTTAGTTCCGGAGCCCGGCGGCGGCTACACCTTC. Its protein product is CASSLVPEPGGGYTF.

The rearrangement uses TRBV4-1 and TRBJ1-5; D may be TRBD1 (5 bases). Germline V gene lookup returns CDR1 MGHRA and CDR2 YSYEKL. The CDR3 is 16 amino acids. With 0 bases removed from V and 1 base from J, the gap between germline ends came to 10 bases. The CDR3: CASSQEGKGSNQPQHF. The CDR3 DNA follows: TGCGCCAGCAGCCAAGAGGGAAAGGGGAGCAATCAGCCCCAGCATTTT.

Only a few counts were recorded for this clone. The chain combines TRBV29-1 with TRBJ1-3; D possibly corresponds to TRBD1 (6 bases). Trimming shortened V by 8 bases and J by 4 bases, and 9 bases separated the two germline ends. Per the germline V gene, CDR1 is SQVTM and CDR2 is ANQGSEA. The CDR3 consists of 11 residues. CDR3 in amino acids: CSHQGGNTIYF. The CDR3 bases are TGCAGCCATCAGGGGGGAAACACCATATATTTT.

This sequence joins TRBV3-1 (or the pseudogene TRBV3-2) and TRBJ1-5, with D perhaps matching TRBD1 (5 bases). The CDR3 has 13 amino acids. The germline gives CDR1 LGHDT, CDR2 YNNKEL (reference sequence). The germline V and J ends were trimmed by 4 bases and 5 bases, with 9 bases remaining between them. The CDR3, as DNA: TGTGCCAGCAGCCCAGGCAGGGATCAGCCCCAGCATTTT. Its translation: CASSPGRDQPQHF.

The V call is TRBV5-8, the J call TRBJ2-5, with 9 bases fitting TRBD2. V shed 1 base, J shed 8 bases, and the junction held 6 bases outside the gene matches. The CDR3 consists of 14 residues. CDR1 SGHTS and CDR2 YDEGEE come from the germline V gene. DNA of the CDR3: TGTGCCAGCAGCTTGTGGGCTAGCGGGGATACCCAGTACTTC. This sequence encodes CASSLWASGDTQYF.

Here the CDR3 reads CASRYEDRGSNQPQHF. The CDR3 region has the DNA TGTGCCAGTAGATACGAGGACAGGGGGAGCAATCAGCCCCAGCATTTT. This sequence joins TRBV19 and TRBJ1-5; 10 nucleotides match TRBD1. This CDR3 comprises 16 residues. Per germline, CDR1 LNHDA and CDR2 SQIVND (reference sequence). The V gene end was trimmed by 6 bases and the J gene end by 1 base; junction bases not matched to a gene: 6.

V usage is TRBV4-2 and J usage is TRBJ2-1; D is undetermined. This CDR3 spans 16 amino acids. The V gene lost 0 bases and the J gene lost 2 bases, with 11 bases spanning the gap. CDR1 and CDR2 (germline): LGHNA, YNFKEQ. CDR3 nucleotides: TGTGCCAGCAGCCAAGACTTGGCGGCGACCTACAATGAGCAGTTCTTC. Translated: CASSQDLAATYNEQFF.

A single count supports this clone. The chain is built from TRBV30 and TRBJ2-1; 11 positions match TRBD1. CDR3 length: 15 amino acids. With 0 bases clipped from V and 3 bases from J, the junction kept 1 base outside the gene matches. Germline lookup yields CDR1 GTSNPN and CDR2 SVGIG (reference sequence). The DNA of the CDR3 is TGTGCCTGGAGTGTGGGACAGGGGGTCTACAATGAGCAGTTCTTC. It yields the protein CAWSVGQGVYNEQFF.

V and J are TRBV9 and TRBJ2-3; 7 bases match TRBD2. CDR1 is SGDLS, CDR2 YYNGEE, per germline. CDR3 size: 15 residues. J gave up 7 bases and V 2 bases, and 10 bases lay outside the gene matches. DNA for the CDR3: TGTGCCAGCAGCGTTAGCCGTGGTAGCGGGTATACGCAGTATTTT. Amino acids: CASSVSRGSGYTQYF.

V usage is TRBV5-5 and J usage is TRBJ2-1; 7 positions agree with TRBD1. The ends lost 3 bases at V and 3 bases at J; junction bases unmatched: 9. The CDR3 has 16 amino acids. CDR1 and CDR2 from the germline V gene are SGHKS and YYEKEE (reference sequence). CDR3 sequence: CASSYLGTANYNEQFF. CDR3 in DNA: TGTGCCAGCAGCTACCTTGGGACAGCGAACTACAATGAGCAGTTCTTC.

The chain combines TRBV7-9 with TRBJ2-3, with TRBD1 matching over 7 bases. The CDR3 loop spans 17 amino acids. Germline CDR1 and CDR2: SEHNR and FQNEAQ (reference sequence). Losses at the gene ends were 1 base for V and 4 bases for J; bases not matched to a gene: 11. CDR3 sequence: CASSLVKRDRGADTQYF. CDR3 coding DNA: TGTGCCAGCAGCTTAGTCAAGAGGGACAGAGGGGCAGATACGCAGTATTTT.

The V gene is TRBV7-3, the J gene TRBJ2-3; 11 nucleotides align to TRBD2. This CDR3 is 15 amino acids long. Trimming at V came to 5 bases and at J to 3 bases, leaving 4 bases not matched to a gene. Germline V gene data show CDR1 as SGHTA and CDR2 as FQGTGA. The CDR3 bases are TGTGCCAGCAGCACTAGCGGGAGTCCGACAGATACGCAGTATTTT. Protein sequence: CASSTSGSPTDTQYF.

The chain has TRBV14 and TRBJ2-2; TRBD2 agrees at 12 bases. CDR1 is SGHDN, CDR2 FVKESK, per germline. CDR3 size: 17 residues. The J segment lost 5 bases and the V segment lost 4 bases, leaving 8 bases of the junction unmatched. The CDR3 is CASSRRLAGVSTGELFF. CDR3 DNA sequence: TGTGCCAGCAGCCGCCGACTAGCGGGAGTTAGTACCGGGGAGCTGTTTTTT.

The chain uses TRBV28 and TRBJ2-7, with 9 bases aligning to TRBD2. This CDR3 region has 16 residues. V shed 4 bases and J 3 bases; nucleotides not matched to a gene: 10. Germline-derived CDR1 and CDR2 are MDHEN and SYDVKM. The CDR3 region is CASSSRFVSGSYEQYF. CDR3 DNA sequence: TGTGCCAGCAGTTCGCGGTTTGTTAGCGGGAGCTACGAGCAGTACTTC.

The rearrangement uses TRBV4-1 and TRBJ1-3, with D perhaps matching TRBD1 (6 bases). Germline V gives CDR1 MGHRA, CDR2 YSYEKL. This CDR3 has 18 amino acids. The ends were cut back, 3 bases at V and 4 bases at J, with 22 bases in the middle. CDR3 amino acids: CASSHPQRGGRSGNTIYF. The CDR3 DNA reads TGCGCCAGCAGCCATCCCCAGAGGGGGGGAAGGTCCGGAAACACCATATATTTT.